This T cell receptor (beta chain) was obtained from a study of technical replicates of blood from several donors. Germline V CDR1 and CDR2: PRHDT, FYEKMQ (reference sequence). This CDR3 comprises 18 residues. V lost 4 bases and J lost 0, with 19 bases in between. The data were produced by immunoSEQ multiplex PCR, yet TCRdb's version contains in-frame clones alone and is incomplete. Seen here are around 76,000 clones, over 95% observed once, and the top ten hold around 0.22%. The TCR comes from a human donor in good health. The chain employs TRBV13 and TRBJ2-1, with D perhaps matching TRBD2 (6 bases). The sample was T cells isolated from PBMCs. This CDR3 reads CASSWRLGRTGSYNEQFF. Here the CDR3 DNA reads TGTGCCAGCAGCTGGAGACTAGGTCGTACGGGCTCCTACAATGAGCAGTTCTTC.